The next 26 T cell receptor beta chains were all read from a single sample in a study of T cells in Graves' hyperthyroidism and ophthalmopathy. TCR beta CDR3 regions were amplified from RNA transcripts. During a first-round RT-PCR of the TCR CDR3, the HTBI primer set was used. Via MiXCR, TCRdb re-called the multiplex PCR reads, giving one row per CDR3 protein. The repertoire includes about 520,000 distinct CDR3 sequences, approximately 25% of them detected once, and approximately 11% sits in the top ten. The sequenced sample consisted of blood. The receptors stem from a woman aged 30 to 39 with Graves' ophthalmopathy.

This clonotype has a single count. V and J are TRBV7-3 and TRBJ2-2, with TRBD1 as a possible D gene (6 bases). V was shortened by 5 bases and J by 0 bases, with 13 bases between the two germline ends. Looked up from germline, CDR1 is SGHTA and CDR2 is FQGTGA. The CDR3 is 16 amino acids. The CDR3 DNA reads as TGTGCCAGCAGCCCCACGGACAGACCGAACACCGGGGAGCTGTTTTTT. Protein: CASSPTDRPNTGELFF. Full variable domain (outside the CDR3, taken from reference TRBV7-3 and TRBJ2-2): GAGVSQTPSNKVTEKGKYVELRCDPISGHTALYWYRQSLGQGPEFLIYFQGTGAADDSGLPNDRFFAVRPEGSVSTLKIQRTERGDSAVYLCASSPTDRPNTGELFFGEGSRLTVL.

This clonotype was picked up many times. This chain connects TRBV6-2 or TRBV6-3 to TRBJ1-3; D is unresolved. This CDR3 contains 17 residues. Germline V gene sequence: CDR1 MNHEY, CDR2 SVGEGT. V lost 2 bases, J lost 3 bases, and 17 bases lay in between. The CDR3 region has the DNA TGTGCCAGCAGTTACGACAATCCGGTCCGCGGTGGAAACACCATATATTTT. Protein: CASSYDNPVRGGNTIYF.

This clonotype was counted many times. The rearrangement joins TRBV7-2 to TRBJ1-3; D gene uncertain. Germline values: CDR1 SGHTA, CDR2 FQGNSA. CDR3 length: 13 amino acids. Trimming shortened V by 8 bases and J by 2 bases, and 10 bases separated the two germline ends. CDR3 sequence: CASPHGPGNTIYF. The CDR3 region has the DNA TGTGCCAGCCCGCACGGACCTGGAAACACCATATATTTT.

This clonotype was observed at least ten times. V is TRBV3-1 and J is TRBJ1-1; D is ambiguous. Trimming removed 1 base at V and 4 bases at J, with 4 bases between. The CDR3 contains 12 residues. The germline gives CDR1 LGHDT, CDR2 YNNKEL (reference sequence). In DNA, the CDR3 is TGTGCCAGCAGCCAAGGGCCCACTGAAGCTTTCTTT. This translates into CASSQGPTEAFF.

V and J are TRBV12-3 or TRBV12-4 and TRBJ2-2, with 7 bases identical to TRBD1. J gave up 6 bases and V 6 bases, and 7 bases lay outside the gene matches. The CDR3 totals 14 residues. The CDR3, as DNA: TGTGCCAGCAGCCAAACAGGGGCGGCCGGGGAGCTGTTTTTT. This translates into CASSQTGAAGELFF.

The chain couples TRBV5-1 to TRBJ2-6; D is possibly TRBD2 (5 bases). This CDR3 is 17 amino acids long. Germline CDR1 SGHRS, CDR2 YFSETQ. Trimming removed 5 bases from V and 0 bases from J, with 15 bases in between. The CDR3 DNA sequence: TGCGCCAGCAGACCGTGGGAGTCCGACTCTGGGGCCAACGTCCTGACTTTC. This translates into CASRPWESDSGANVLTF.

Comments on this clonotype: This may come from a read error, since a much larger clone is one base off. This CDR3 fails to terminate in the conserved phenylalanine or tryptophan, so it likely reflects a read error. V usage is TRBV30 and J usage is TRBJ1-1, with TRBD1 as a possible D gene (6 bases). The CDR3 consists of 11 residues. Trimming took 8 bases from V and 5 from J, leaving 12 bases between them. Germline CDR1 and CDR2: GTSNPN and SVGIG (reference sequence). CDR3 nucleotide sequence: TGTGCCGCCTACAGGGTGACTGAAGCTTTCTAT. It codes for CAAYRVTEAFY.

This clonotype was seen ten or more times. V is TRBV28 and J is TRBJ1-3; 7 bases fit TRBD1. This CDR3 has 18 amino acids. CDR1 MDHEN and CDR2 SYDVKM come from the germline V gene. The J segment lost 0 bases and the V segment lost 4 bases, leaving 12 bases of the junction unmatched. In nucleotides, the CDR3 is TGTGCCAGCAGTTCGACAGGGACATCTTCGCCCTCTGGAAACACCATATATTTT. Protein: CASSSTGTSSPSGNTIYF.

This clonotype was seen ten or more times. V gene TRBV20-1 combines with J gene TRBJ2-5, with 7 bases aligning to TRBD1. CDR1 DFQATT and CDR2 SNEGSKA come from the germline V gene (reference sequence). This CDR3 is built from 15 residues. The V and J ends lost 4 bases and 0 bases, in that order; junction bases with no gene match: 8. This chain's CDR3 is CSAKLGTAYQETQYF. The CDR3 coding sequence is TGCAGTGCTAAACTCGGGACAGCGTACCAAGAGACCCAGTACTTC.

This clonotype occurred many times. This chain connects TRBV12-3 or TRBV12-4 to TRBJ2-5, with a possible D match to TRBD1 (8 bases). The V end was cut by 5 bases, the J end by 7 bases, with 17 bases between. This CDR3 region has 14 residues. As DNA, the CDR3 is TGTGCCAGCAGTCCTACAGGGGGGGCAGGGACCCAGTACTTC. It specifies CASSPTGGAGTQYF.

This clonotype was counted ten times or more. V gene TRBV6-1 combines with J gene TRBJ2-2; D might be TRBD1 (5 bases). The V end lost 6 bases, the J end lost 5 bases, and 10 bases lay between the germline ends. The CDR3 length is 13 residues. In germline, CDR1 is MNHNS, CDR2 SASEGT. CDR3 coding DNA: TGTGCCAGCAGAAGGTCAGGGACCGGGGAGCTGTTTTTT. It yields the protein CASRRSGTGELFF.

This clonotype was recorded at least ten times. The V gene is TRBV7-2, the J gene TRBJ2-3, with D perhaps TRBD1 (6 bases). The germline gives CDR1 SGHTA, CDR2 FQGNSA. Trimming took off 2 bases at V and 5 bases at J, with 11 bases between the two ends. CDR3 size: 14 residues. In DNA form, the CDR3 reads TGTGCCAGCAGCTTATTGGGGGCCTTAGATACGCAGTATTTT. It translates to CASSLLGALDTQYF.

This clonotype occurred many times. The DNA for the CDR3 is TGTGCCAGCAGTTTAGGCTCCCTCTATGGCTACACCTTC. It specifies CASSLGSLYGYTF. This sequence joins TRBV12-3 or TRBV12-4 and TRBJ1-2; D is ambiguous. This CDR3 is 13 amino acids long. Trimming shortened V by 1 base and J by 4 bases, and 7 bases separated the two germline ends.

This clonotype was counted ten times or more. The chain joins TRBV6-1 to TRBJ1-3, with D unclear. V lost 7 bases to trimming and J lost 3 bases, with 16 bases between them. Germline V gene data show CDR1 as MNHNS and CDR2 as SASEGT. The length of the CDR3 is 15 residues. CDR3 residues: CASTEATSGGNTIYF. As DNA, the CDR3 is TGTGCCAGCACCGAGGCGACAAGCGGTGGAAACACCATATATTTT.

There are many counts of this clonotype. CDR3 amino acids: CASSLVGLPHEQYF. CDR3 sequence (DNA): TGTGCCAGCAGCTTAGTGGGACTCCCCCACGAGCAGTACTTC. This chain links TRBV11-2 with TRBJ2-7; tentatively, D is TRBD2 (6 bases). V shed 1 base and J shed 5 bases, with 12 bases lying between them. Germline CDR1 reads SGHAT; CDR2 reads FQNNGV. This CDR3 comprises 14 residues.

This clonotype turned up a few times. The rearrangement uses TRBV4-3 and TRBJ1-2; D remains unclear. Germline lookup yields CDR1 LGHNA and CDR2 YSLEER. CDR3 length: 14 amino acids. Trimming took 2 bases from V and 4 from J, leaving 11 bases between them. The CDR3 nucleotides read TGCGCCAGCAGCCAAAGGGAGAGGATCTATGGCTACACCTTC. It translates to CASSQRERIYGYTF.

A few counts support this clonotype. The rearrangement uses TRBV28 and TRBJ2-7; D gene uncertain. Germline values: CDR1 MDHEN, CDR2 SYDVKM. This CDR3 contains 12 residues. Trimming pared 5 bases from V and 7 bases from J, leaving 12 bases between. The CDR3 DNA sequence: TGTGCCAGCAGTAGGTCCCTAGGGGAGCAGTACTTC. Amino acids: CASSRSLGEQYF.

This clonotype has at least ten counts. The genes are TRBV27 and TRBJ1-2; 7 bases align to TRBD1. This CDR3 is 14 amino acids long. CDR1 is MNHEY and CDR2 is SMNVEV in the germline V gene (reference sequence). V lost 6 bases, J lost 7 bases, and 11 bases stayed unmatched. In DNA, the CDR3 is TGTGCCAGCAGGCCATCAGGGGGTATAGGTGGCTACACCTTC. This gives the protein CASRPSGGIGGYTF.

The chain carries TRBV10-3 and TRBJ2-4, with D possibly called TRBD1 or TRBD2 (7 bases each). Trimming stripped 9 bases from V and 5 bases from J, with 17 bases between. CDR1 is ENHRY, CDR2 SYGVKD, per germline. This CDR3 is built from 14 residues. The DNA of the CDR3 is TGTGCCATGTCGGACCCAGGGGGGGAAAACATTCAGTACTTC. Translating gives CAMSDPGGENIQYF.

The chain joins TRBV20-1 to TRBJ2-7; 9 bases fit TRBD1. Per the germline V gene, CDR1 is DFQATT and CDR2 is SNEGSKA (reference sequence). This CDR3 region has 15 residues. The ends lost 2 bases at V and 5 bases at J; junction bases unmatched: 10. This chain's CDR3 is CSARLRDRVFNEQYF. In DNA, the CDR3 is TGCAGTGCTAGACTCCGGGACAGGGTCTTCAACGAGCAGTACTTC.

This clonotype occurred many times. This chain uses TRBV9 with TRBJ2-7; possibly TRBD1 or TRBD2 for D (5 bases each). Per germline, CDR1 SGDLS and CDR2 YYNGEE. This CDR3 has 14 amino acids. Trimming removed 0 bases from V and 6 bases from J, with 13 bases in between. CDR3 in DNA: TGTGCCAGCAGCGTAGACGGGGCCAGGGCCGAGCAGTACTTC. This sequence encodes CASSVDGARAEQYF.

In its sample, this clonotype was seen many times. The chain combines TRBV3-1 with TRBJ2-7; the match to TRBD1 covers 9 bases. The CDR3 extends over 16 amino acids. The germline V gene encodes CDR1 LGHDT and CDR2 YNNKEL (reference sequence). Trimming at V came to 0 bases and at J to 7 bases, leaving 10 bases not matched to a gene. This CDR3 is CASSQENRDRVGEQYF. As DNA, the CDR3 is TGTGCCAGCAGCCAAGAGAATCGGGACAGGGTTGGTGAGCAGTACTTC.

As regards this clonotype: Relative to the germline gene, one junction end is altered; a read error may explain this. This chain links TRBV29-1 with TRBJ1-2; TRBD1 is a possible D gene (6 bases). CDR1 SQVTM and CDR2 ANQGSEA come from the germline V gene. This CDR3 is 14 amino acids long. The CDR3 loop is CSVLRTAGNYGYTF. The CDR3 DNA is TGCAGCGTGTTGAGGACAGCGGGTAACTATGGTTACACCTTC.

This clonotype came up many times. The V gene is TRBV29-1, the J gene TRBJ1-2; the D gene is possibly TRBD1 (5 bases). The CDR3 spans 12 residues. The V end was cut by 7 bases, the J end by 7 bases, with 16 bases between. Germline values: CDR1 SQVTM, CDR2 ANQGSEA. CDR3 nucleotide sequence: TGCAGCGCCTCGGAGGGGAGGACTGGCTACACCTTC. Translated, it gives CSASEGRTGYTF.

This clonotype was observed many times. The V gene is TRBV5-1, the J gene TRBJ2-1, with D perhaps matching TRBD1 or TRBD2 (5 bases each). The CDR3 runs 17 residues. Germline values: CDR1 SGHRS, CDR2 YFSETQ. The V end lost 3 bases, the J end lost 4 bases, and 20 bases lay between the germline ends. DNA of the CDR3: TGCGCCAGCAGCTCCGCCGGGACGGCAAACTATTACAATGAGCAGTTCTTC. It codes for CASSSAGTANYYNEQFF.

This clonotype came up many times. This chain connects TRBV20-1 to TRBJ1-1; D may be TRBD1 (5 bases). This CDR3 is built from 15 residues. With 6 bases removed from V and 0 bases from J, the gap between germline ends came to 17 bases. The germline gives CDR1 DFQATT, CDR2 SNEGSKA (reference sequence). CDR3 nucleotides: TGCAGTGCCCTCCCCCCGACAGCAATGAACACTGAAGCTTTCTTT. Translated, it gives CSALPPTAMNTEAFF.